A single sample is the source of the 10 T cell receptor beta chains below, sequenced in a study of cytomegalovirus exposure and HLA in healthy donors. Here immunoSEQ multiplex PCR was the method, and the copy in TCRdb shows in-frame clones only, minus some. Of a few hundred thousand clones listed, less than 95% were seen once; the top ten hold under 4%. Sequencing was performed on PBMCs. These receptors all come from a woman aged 25 to 39 in good health and CMV-seronegative.

This rearrangement joins TRBV28 to TRBJ2-7; maybe TRBD2 (6 bases). Deletions cut 5 bases from V and 4 bases from J, with 12 bases between. Germline CDR1 and CDR2: MDHEN and SYDVKM. CDR3 length: 13 residues. The CDR3 region is CASSGGMGYEQYF. Written as DNA, the CDR3 is TGTGCCAGCAGTGGCGGGATGGGGTACGAGCAGTACTTC.

This sequence joins TRBV27 and TRBJ2-1, with D unresolved. Germline V gives CDR1 MNHEY, CDR2 SMNVEV (reference sequence). Trimming pared 2 bases from V and 14 bases from J, leaving 10 bases between. The CDR3 length is 11 residues. The CDR3 DNA reads as TGTGCCAGCAGTTTAGGTCTAGTGGAGTTCTTC. This gives the protein CASSLGLVEFF.

In its sample, this clone was seen a few times. The chain links TRBV30 to TRBJ1-5; TRBD1 might be the D (5 bases). Trimming pared 5 bases from V and 0 bases from J, leaving 11 bases between. The CDR3 is 14 residues long. CDR1 is GTSNPN, CDR2 SVGIG, per germline (reference sequence). The CDR3 DNA follows: TGTGCCTGGGGGGACTGGCATAGCAATCAGCCCCAGCATTTT. Residues: CAWGDWHSNQPQHF.

V is TRBV4-2 and J is TRBJ2-7; 8 bases line up with TRBD2. The CDR3 contains 15 residues. Trimming cost V 0 bases and J 0 bases; bases outside gene matches: 1. Germline V gene lookup returns CDR1 LGHNA and CDR2 YNFKEQ. The CDR3 is CASSQETSGSYEQYF. In nucleotides, the CDR3 is TGTGCCAGCAGCCAAGAAACTAGCGGCTCCTACGAGCAGTACTTC.

The chain has TRBV4-1 and TRBJ1-1; 11 bases line up with TRBD1. Trimming cost V 0 bases and J 1 base; bases outside gene matches: 1. This CDR3 contains 16 residues. From germline, CDR1 is MGHRA and CDR2 YSYEKL. The CDR3 spells CASSQEDRGRNTEAFF. CDR3 DNA sequence: TGCGCCAGCAGCCAAGAGGACAGGGGGCGGAACACTGAAGCTTTCTTT.

J is TRBJ2-1 and V is TRBV18; 8 bases line up with TRBD2. The length of the CDR3 is 14 residues. Trimming at V came to 3 bases and at J to 9 bases, leaving 7 bases not matched to a gene. From germline, CDR1 is KGHSH and CDR2 LQKENI. The CDR3, as DNA: TGTGCCAGCTCACCGGGCCGGGAGGGTAGTGAGCAGTTCTTC. This encodes CASSPGREGSEQFF.

The chain couples TRBV6-1 to TRBJ1-5, with D possibly TRBD1 on 6 matching bases. The V end lost 0 bases, the J end lost 2 bases, and 11 bases lay between the germline ends. This CDR3 is built from 16 residues. Per the germline V gene, CDR1 is MNHNS and CDR2 is SASEGT. The CDR3 DNA is TGTGCCAGCAGTGAAGCCAGGGGCTTCGGCAATCAGCCCCAGCATTTT. Amino acid sequence: CASSEARGFGNQPQHF.

This clone appeared a single time. J is TRBJ2-2 and V is TRBV9, with 10 bases identical to TRBD2. The CDR3 has 16 amino acids. The V gene end was trimmed by 0 bases and the J gene end by 5 bases; junction bases not matched to a gene: 4. The V gene's germline CDR1 is SGDLS and CDR2 YYNGEE. The CDR3 DNA reads TGTGCCAGCAGCGTAGTAGCGGGAGGACGGACCGGGGAGCTGTTTTTT. Protein: CASSVVAGGRTGELFF.

This sequence joins TRBV1 and TRBJ2-7; TRBD1, the table's D call, was not compared with the DNA. TRBV1 is an annotated pseudogene. The CDR3 runs 14 residues. CDR3 nucleotide sequence: TGCACCAGCAGCGGGACAGTCGCCTCCTACGAGCAGTACTTC. Translated, it gives CTSSGTVASYEQYF.

The chain is built from TRBV6-5 and TRBJ2-6; D possibly corresponds to TRBD1 (6 bases). The V end was cut by 6 bases, the J end by 1 base, with 10 bases between. The CDR3 sequence is 15 residues long. Germline V gives CDR1 MNHEY, CDR2 SVGAGI. The CDR3 here is CASSRDRSGANVLTF. The DNA for the CDR3 is TGTGCCAGCAGCCGTGACAGGTCTGGGGCCAACGTCCTGACTTTC.